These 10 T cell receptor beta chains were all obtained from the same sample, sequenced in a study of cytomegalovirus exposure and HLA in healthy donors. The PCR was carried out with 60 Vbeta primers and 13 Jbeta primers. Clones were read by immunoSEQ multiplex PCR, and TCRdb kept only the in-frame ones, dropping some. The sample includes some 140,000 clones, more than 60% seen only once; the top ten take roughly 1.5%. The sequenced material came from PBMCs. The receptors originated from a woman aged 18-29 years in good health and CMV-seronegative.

CDR3 coding DNA: TGCATCACGCATGGCGGAGAGAACTATGGCTACACCTTC. Translation: CITHGGENYGYTF. This sequence joins TRBV29-1 and TRBJ1-2; D is unclear. The CDR3 has 13 residues. Germline CDR1 and CDR2: SQVTM and ANQGSEA.

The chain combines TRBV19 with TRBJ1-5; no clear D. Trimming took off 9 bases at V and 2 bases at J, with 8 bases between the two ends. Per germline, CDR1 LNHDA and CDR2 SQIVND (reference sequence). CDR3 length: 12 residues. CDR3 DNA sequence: TGTGCCAGCCGGGAAGGCAATCAGCCCCAGCATTTT. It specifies CASREGNQPQHF.

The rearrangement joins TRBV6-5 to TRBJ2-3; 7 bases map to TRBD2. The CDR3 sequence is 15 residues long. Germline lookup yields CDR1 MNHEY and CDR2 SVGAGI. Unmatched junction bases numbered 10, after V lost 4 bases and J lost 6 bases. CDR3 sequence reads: CASSLRRELVDTQYF. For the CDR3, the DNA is TGTGCCAGCAGTTTGAGGCGGGAGTTAGTTGATACGCAGTATTTT.

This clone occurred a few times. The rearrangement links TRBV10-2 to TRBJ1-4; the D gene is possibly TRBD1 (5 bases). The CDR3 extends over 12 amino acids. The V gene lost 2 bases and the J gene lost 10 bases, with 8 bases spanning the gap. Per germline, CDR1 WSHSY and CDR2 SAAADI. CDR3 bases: TGCGCCAGCAGTGAGCGGGGGTCAAAACTGTTTTTT. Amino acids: CASSERGSKLFF.

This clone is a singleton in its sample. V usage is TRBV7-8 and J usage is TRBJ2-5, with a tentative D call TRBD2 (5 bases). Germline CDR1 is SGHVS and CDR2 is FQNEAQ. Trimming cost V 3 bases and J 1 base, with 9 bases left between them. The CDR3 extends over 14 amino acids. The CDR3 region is CASSLSEVQETQYF. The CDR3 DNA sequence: TGTGCCAGCAGCTTGTCGGAGGTCCAAGAGACCCAGTACTTC.

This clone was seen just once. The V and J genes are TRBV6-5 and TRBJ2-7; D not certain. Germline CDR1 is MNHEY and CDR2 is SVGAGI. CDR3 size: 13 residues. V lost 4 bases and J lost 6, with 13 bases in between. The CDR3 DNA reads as TGTGCCAGCAGTTCGACACGAGTTTCCGAGCAGTACTTC. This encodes CASSSTRVSEQYF.

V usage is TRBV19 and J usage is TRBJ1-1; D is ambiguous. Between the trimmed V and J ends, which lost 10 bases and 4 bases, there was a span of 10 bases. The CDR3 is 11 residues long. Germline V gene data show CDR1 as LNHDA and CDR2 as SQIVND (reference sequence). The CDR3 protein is CATSRGTEAFF. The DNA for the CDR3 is TGTGCCACCTCCCGAGGCACTGAAGCTTTCTTT.

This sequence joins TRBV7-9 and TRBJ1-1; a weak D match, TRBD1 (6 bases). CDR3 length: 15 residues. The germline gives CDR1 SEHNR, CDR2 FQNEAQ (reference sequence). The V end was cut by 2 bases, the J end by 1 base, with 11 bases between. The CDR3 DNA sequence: TGTGCCAGCAGCTTAATGGGGGCTAAGAACACTGAAGCTTTCTTT. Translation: CASSLMGAKNTEAFF.

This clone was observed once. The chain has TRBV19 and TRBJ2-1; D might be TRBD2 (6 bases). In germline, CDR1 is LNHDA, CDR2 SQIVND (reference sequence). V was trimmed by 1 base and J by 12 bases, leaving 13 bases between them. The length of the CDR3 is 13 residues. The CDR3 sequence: CASSIGERRGQFF. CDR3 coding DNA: TGTGCCAGTAGTATAGGTGAGCGGAGGGGGCAGTTCTTC.

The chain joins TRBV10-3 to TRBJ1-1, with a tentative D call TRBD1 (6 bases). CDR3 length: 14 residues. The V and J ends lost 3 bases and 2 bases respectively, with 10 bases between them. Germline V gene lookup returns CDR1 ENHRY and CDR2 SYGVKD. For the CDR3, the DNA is TGTGCCATCAGTGATGGACAGACCAACACTGAAGCTTTCTTT. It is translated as CAISDGQTNTEAFF.